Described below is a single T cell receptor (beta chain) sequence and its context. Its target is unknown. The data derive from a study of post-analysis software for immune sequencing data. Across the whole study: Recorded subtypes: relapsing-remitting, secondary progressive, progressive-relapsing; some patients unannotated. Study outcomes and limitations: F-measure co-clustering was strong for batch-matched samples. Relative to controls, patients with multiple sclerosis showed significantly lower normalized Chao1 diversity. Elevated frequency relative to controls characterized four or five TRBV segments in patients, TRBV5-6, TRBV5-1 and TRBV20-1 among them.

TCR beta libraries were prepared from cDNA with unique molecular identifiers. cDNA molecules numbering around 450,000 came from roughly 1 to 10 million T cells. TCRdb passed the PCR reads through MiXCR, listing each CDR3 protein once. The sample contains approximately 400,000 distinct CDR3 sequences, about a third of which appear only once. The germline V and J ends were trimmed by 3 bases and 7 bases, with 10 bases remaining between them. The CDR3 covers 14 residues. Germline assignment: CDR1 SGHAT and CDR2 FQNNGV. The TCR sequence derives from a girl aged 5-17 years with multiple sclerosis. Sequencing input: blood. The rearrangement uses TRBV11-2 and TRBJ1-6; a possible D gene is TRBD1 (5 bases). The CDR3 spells CASSFGGANSPLHF. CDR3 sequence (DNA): TGTGCCAGCAGCTTCGGAGGGGCGAATTCACCCCTCCACTTT.